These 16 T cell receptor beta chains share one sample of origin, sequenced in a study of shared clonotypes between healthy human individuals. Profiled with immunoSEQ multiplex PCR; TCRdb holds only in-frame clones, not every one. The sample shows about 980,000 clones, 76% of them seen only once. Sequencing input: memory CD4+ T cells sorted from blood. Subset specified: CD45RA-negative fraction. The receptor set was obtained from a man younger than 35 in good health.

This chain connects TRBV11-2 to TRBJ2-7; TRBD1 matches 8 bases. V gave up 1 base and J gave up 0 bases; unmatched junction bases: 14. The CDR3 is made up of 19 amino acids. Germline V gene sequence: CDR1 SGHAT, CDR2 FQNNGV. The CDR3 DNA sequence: TGTGCCAGCAGCTTAGTCGACAGGGGATCCCGTTCTTACTCCTACGAGCAGTACTTC. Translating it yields CASSLVDRGSRSYSYEQYF.

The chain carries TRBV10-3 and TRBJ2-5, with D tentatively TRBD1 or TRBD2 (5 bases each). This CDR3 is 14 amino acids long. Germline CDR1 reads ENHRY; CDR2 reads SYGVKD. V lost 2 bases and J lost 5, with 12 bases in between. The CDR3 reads CAISEGGVVETQYF. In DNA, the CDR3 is TGTGCCATCAGTGAGGGGGGAGTGGTGGAGACCCAGTACTTC.

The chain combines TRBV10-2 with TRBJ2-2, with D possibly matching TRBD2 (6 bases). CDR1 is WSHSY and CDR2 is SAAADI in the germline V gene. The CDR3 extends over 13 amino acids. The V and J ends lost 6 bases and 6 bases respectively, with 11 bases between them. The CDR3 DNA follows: TGCGCCAGCAGCGGGAGTCCACCCGGGGAGCTGTTTTTT. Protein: CASSGSPPGELFF.

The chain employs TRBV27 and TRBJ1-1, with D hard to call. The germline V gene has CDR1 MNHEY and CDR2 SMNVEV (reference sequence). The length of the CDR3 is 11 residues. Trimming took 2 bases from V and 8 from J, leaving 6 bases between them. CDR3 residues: CASSLMTEAFF. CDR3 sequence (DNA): TGTGCCAGCAGTTTAATGACAGAAGCTTTCTTT.

CDR3 sequence: CASSLAGGYTEAFF. CDR3 bases: TGCGCCAGCAGCTTGGCAGGGGGCTACACTGAAGCTTTCTTT. This chain connects TRBV5-1 to TRBJ1-1; the match to TRBD1 covers 8 bases. The J segment lost 3 bases and the V segment lost 0 bases, leaving 1 base of the junction unmatched. Looked up from germline, CDR1 is SGHRS and CDR2 is YFSETQ. The length of the CDR3 is 14 residues. Complete variable domain (other parts from reference TRBV5-1 and TRBJ1-1): KAGVTQTPRYLIKTRGQQVTLSCSPISGHRSVSWYQQTPGQGLQFLFEYFSETQRNKGNFPGRFSGRQFSNSRSEMNVSTLELGDSALYLCASSLAGGYTEAFFGQGTRLTVV.

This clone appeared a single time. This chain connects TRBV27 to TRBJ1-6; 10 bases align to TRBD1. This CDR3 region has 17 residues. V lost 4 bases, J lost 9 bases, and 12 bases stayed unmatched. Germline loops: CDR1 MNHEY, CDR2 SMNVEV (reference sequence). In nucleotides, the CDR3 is TGTGCCAGCAGTTCCCCGACAGGGGGCGGTATGGGTTCACCCCTCCACTTT. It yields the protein CASSSPTGGGMGSPLHF.

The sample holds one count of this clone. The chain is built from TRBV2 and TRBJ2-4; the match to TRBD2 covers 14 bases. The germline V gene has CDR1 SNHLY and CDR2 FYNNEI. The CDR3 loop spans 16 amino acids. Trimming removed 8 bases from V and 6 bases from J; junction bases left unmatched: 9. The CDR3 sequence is CASGRTSGGFRNIQYF. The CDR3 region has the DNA TGTGCCAGCGGGAGGACTAGCGGGGGGTTTAGAAACATTCAGTACTTC.

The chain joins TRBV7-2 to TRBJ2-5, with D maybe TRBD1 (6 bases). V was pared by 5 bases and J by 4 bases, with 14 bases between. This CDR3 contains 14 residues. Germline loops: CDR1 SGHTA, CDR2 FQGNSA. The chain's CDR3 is CASSRRQVGETQYF. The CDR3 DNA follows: TGTGCCAGCAGCCGGCGACAGGTAGGAGAGACCCAGTACTTC.

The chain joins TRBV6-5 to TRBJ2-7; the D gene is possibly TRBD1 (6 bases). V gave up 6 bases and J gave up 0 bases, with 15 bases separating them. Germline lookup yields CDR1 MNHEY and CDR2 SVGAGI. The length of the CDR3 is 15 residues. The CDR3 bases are TGTGCCAGCAGAAGCCTTGGGACAAGCTCCTACGAGCAGTACTTC. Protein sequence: CASRSLGTSSYEQYF.

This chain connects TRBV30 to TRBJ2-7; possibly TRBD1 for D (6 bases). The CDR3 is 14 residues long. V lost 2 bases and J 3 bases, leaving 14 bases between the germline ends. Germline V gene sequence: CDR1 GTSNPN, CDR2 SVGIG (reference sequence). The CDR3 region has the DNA TGTGCCTGGAGTATCCGGACAGACTTCTACGAGCAGTACTTC. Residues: CAWSIRTDFYEQYF.

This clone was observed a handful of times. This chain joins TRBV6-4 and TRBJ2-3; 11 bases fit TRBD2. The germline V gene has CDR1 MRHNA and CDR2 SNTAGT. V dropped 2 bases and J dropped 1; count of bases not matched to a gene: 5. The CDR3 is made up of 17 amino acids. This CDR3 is CASSDLPSGGRTDTQYF. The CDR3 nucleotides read TGTGCCAGCAGTGACCTCCCTAGCGGGGGGCGCACAGATACGCAGTATTTT.

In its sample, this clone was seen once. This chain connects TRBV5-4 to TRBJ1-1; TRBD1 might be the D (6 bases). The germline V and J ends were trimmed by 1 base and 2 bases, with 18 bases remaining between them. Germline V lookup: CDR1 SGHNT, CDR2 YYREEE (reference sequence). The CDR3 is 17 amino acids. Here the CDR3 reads CASSLIAGGPPNTEAFF. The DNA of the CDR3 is TGTGCCAGCAGCTTGATCGCGGGGGGGCCGCCAAACACTGAAGCTTTCTTT.

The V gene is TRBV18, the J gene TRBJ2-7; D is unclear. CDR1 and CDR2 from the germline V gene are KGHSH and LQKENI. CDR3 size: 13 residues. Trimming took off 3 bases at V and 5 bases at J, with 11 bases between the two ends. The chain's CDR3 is CASSPIVQNEQYF. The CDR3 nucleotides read TGTGCCAGCTCACCGATCGTCCAGAACGAGCAGTACTTC.

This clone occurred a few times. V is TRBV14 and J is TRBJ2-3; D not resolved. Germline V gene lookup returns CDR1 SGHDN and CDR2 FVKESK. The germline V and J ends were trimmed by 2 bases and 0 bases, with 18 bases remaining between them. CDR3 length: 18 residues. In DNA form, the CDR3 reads TGTGCCAGCAGCCAAAAAGGGATTAGACTTTCTAGCACAGATACGCAGTATTTT. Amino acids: CASSQKGIRLSSTDTQYF. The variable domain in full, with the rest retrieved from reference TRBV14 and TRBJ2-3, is EAGVTQFPSHSVIEKGQTVTLRCDPISGHDNLYWYRRVMGKEIKFLLHFVKESKQDESGMPNNRFLAERTGGTYSTLKVQPAELEDSGVYFCASSQKGIRLSSTDTQYFGPGTRLTVL.

The CDR3 spells CAWTTYQETQYF. CDR3 in DNA: TGTGCCTGGACCACCTACCAAGAGACCCAGTACTTC. This chain links TRBV30 with TRBJ2-5, with D hard to call. CDR1 is GTSNPN and CDR2 is SVGIG in the germline V gene (reference sequence). Trimming removed 4 bases at V and 0 bases at J, with 6 bases between. CDR3 length: 12 amino acids.

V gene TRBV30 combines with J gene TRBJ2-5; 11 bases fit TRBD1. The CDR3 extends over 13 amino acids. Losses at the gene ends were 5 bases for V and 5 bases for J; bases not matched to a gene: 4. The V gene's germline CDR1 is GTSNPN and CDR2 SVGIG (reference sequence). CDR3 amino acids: CAWGTGGGETQYF. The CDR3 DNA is TGTGCCTGGGGGACAGGGGGTGGTGAGACCCAGTACTTC.